The 8 T cell receptor beta chains below all came from one sample that was sequenced in a study of cytomegalovirus exposure and HLA in healthy donors. Both 60 Vbeta primers and 13 Jbeta primers went into the PCR. The repertoire was sequenced with immunoSEQ multiplex PCR; TCRdb's copy has only in-frame clones and lacks some. The data show fewer than 110,000 clones, with around 66% seen just once and roughly 3% held by the top ten. Sample: PBMCs. The receptors were sampled from a woman between 45 and 60 years old in good health and CMV-seronegative.

J is TRBJ2-3 and V is TRBV7-2; 16 bases line up with TRBD2. The CDR3 is 17 amino acids. The ends lost 1 base at V and 8 bases at J; junction bases unmatched: 6. In germline, CDR1 is SGHTA, CDR2 FQGNSA. The CDR3 sequence is CASSLVGTSGRVGTQYF. CDR3 DNA sequence: TGTGCCAGCAGCTTAGTCGGGACTAGCGGGAGGGTCGGTACGCAGTATTTT.

CDR3 DNA: TGTGCCACCACTCAACAGGGGATGGCCTCTGGGGCCAACGTCCTGACTTTC. It codes for CATTQQGMASGANVLTF. J is TRBJ2-6 and V is TRBV10-3; 7 bases agree with TRBD1. Germline loops: CDR1 ENHRY, CDR2 SYGVKD. With 10 bases clipped from V and 0 bases from J, the junction kept 12 bases outside the gene matches. The length of the CDR3 is 17 residues.

The rearrangement links TRBV28 to TRBJ2-6, with 8 bases that match TRBD1. The V segment lost 6 bases and the J segment 2 bases; nucleotides outside the gene matches: 6. Germline V gene lookup returns CDR1 MDHEN and CDR2 SYDVKM. The CDR3 has 16 amino acids. As DNA, the CDR3 is TGTGCCAGCAGCTCCGGACAGGGCGCTGGGGCCAACGTCCTGACTTTC. It translates to CASSSGQGAGANVLTF.

The chain combines TRBV14 with TRBJ2-1; 8 bases agree with TRBD1. V was pared by 2 bases and J by 12 bases, with 6 bases of the junction left unmatched. Germline-derived CDR1 and CDR2 are SGHDN and FVKESK. There are 13 residues in the CDR3. CDR3 loop: CASSQQGAWRQFF. In nucleotides, the CDR3 is TGTGCCAGCAGCCAACAGGGGGCTTGGAGGCAGTTCTTC.

V and J are TRBV7-9 and TRBJ2-7; D gene uncertain. Germline CDR1 SEHNR, CDR2 FQNEAQ (reference sequence). The germline V and J ends were trimmed by 3 bases and 6 bases, with 3 bases remaining between them. The CDR3 contains 10 residues. CDR3 residues: CASSFGEQYF. The CDR3 coding sequence is TGTGCCAGCAGCTTCGGCGAGCAGTACTTC.

The chain links TRBV7-9 to TRBJ1-2; D remains unclear. Trimming stripped 3 bases from V and 8 bases from J, with 13 bases between. The CDR3 covers 13 residues. Germline CDR1 SEHNR, CDR2 FQNEAQ (reference sequence). The CDR3 spells CASSFFGGRGYTF. The CDR3 DNA sequence: TGTGCCAGCAGCTTTTTTGGCGGTCGCGGCTACACCTTC.

The rearrangement links TRBV2 to TRBJ1-4, with TRBD1 matching over 7 bases. Germline V gene data show CDR1 as SNHLY and CDR2 as FYNNEI. The CDR3 has 14 amino acids. V shed 5 bases and J 7 bases; nucleotides not matched to a gene: 7. CDR3 sequence reads: CASSMTGPIEKLFF. CDR3 bases: TGTGCCAGCAGTATGACAGGGCCAATTGAAAAACTGTTTTTT.

This clone was observed a handful of times. This chain's CDR3 is CASSWTGGASETQYF. The CDR3, as DNA: TGTGCCAGCAGCTGGACAGGGGGCGCGTCGGAGACCCAGTACTTC. The chain joins TRBV5-4 to TRBJ2-5; 11 bases line up with TRBD1. Trimming removed 3 bases from V and 5 bases from J; junction bases left unmatched: 6. The CDR3 has 15 residues. The germline V gene encodes CDR1 SGHNT and CDR2 YYREEE (reference sequence).